The T cell receptor beta chain described here comes from a study of T cells after yellow fever vaccination (dated by TCRdb to between 2017 and 2020). In the study overall: The SMART-Seq v4 Ultra Low Input RNA kit was used to prepare libraries from fractions with low cell numbers. Two healthy male donors made up the cohort, one aged 18 to 30 years and the other aged 30 to 40 years. Bulk TCR alpha and beta repertoires were sequenced longitudinally to track T-cell clones before and after primary and booster YFV17D yellow fever vaccination. Bulk PBMC replicates and cell subsets were isolated from blood drawn at multiple timepoints before and after both primary and secondary immunization. Findings and caveats that apply to the study as a whole: Because abundant contaminating clonotypes from the bulk population could be contained in FACS-sorted repertoires, computational filtering was required. Most clones expanded after primary vaccination were re-detected after the booster (around 96% of CD4 and around 86% of CD8), suggesting broad memory maintenance. Because only two donors were included in the study, the extent to which the findings can be generalized is limited. A small fraction of clonotypes showed up in both the CD4 and CD8 compartments, probably as a result of convergent recombination. Compared with the primary T-cell response, the secondary T-cell response was faster but weaker, reaching its peak on day 5 rather than on day 15.

Synthesis of TCR cDNA relied on 5'RACE template switching, a step that introduced a universal primer site along with unique molecular identifiers. cDNA synthesis was primed from both the TCR alpha and TCR beta constant segments. Library amplification involved two PCR steps, and the second step added sample barcodes and sequencing adapters. Libraries were sequenced on Illumina HiSeq 2500 (2x100 bp) or NovaSeq (2x150 bp). The source study handled its data this way. Reads were demultiplexed and collapsed into UMI consensus sequences with MIGEC, and V(D)J alignment was performed with MiXCR. Vaccine-responding clonotypes were identified with edgeR using replicate PBMC samples, with FDR below 0.01 and a log2 fold change above 5 up to day 15 being required. Bulk clonotypes were assigned CD4 or CD8 identity according to which sequenced CD4 or CD8 repertoire held them at higher abundance. TCRdb passed the public sequencing reads through fastp at Q25 and MiXCR, retaining productive beta sequences. Each record represents a unique CDR3 protein, reported with the most common genes and DNA among its rows. The V and J calls reflect TCRdb's pipeline rather than the authors' work. The sample contains nearly 550,000 distinct CDR3 sequences, around 21% of them found a single time. The biggest ten clones account for 14% of the sample.

Concerning this clonotype itself: Its cognate antigen has yet to be identified. Base qualities were left out, and no much larger clone turns up one base away.

Taken with the paper, the label for treatment or condition translates to: live attenuated yellow fever vaccine strain. At every blood-draw timepoint, two biological replicates of bulk PBMCs were collected. PBMCs were isolated from peripheral blood using a standard Ficoll-Paque protocol. TriZol was used to extract RNA from bulk PBMCs, from CD4 and CD8 fractions, and from dextramer-positive and dextramer-negative fractions. The CDR3 covers 14 residues, taking in both the cysteine and the phenylalanine. The retained sequence is limited to the CDR3, 42 bases, with the frame set at the first base. Between the V and J ends, shortened by 5 bases and 3 bases respectively, the junction contains 8 bases.

The material was PBMCs, obtained 15 days after the yellow fever booster vaccination. The chain is assembled from TRBV12-3 or TRBV12-4 and TRBJ2-6; D gene: possibly TRBD2, on 5 matching bases. The receptor comes from a young man who received the YFV17D yellow fever vaccine. The DNA is TGTGCCAGCAGTGCGGGTTTTGGGGCCAACGTCCTGACTTTC. Protein translation: CASSAGFGANVLTF.